Shown below are 25 T cell receptor beta chains from a single sample sequenced in a study of blood T cell repertoires in COVID-19. Clones were read by immunoSEQ multiplex PCR, and TCRdb kept only the in-frame ones, dropping some. The sample has some 200,000 clones, about 78% seen once. Sequenced material: PBMCs or T cells enriched from blood (not recorded which). The receptors come from a woman in her fifties or sixties who had recovered from COVID-19.

In nucleotides, the CDR3 is TGTGCCAGCAGCTTGAGGACAGGCTCCACAGATACGCAGTATTTT. It encodes CASSLRTGSTDTQYF. The chain carries TRBV5-4 and TRBJ2-3, with 7 bases matching TRBD1. The CDR3 runs 15 residues. V lost 1 base, J lost 2 bases, and 4 bases stayed unmatched. Germline values: CDR1 SGHNT, CDR2 YYREEE (reference sequence).

This chain connects TRBV28 to TRBJ2-7; 8 nucleotides align to TRBD2. The CDR3 consists of 15 residues. V trimming: 3 bases; J trimming: 0 bases; junction bases outside the gene matches: 4. CDR1 and CDR2 (germline): MDHEN, SYDVKM. CDR3 region: CASSLDSGNSYEQYF. In nucleotides, the CDR3 is TGTGCCAGCAGTTTGGATAGCGGGAACTCCTACGAGCAGTACTTC. Combining the CDR3 with reference TRBV28 and TRBJ2-7 gives the whole variable domain DVKVTQSSRYLVKRTGEKVFLECVQDMDHENMFWYRQDPGLGLRLIYFSYDVKMKEKGDIPEGYSVSREKKERFSLILESASTNQTSMYLCASSLDSGNSYEQYFGPGTRLTVT.

This clone was counted a few times. CDR3 sequence (DNA): TGTGCCAGTACTCCATTGTTTGGGACAGGGGAAAACGAGGCTGGAAACACCATATATTTT. It codes for CASTPLFGTGENEAGNTIYF. The chain is built from TRBV19 and TRBJ1-3; 10 bases fit TRBD1. V dropped 7 bases and J dropped 2; count of bases not matched to a gene: 20. The CDR3 covers 20 residues. Per the germline V gene, CDR1 is LNHDA and CDR2 is SQIVND (reference sequence).

The J gene is TRBJ2-1, the V gene TRBV29-1, with D unresolved. The germline gives CDR1 SQVTM, CDR2 ANQGSEA. V dropped 3 bases and J dropped 0 bases, with 12 bases sitting between them. The CDR3 consists of 15 residues. This chain's CDR3 is CSVEETRSSYNEQFF. The DNA for the CDR3 is TGCAGCGTTGAGGAGACTCGGAGCTCCTACAATGAGCAGTTCTTC.

This clone is a singleton in its sample. The chain uses TRBV3-1 (or the pseudogene TRBV3-2) and TRBJ1-5, with TRBD1 matching over 10 bases. Germline values: CDR1 LGHDT, CDR2 YNNKEL (reference sequence). This CDR3 is 15 amino acids long. V dropped 3 bases and J dropped 2; count of bases not matched to a gene: 1. The CDR3 coding sequence is TGTGCCAGCAGCCAGGGGACAGGGGGCAATCAGCCCCAGCATTTT. It is translated as CASSQGTGGNQPQHF.

V usage is TRBV9 and J usage is TRBJ2-1, with TRBD2 matching over 15 bases. The CDR3 length is 16 residues. The V gene's germline CDR1 is SGDLS and CDR2 YYNGEE. Trimming removed 5 bases from V and 10 bases from J; junction bases left unmatched: 10. The chain's CDR3 is CASSPDRTSGRGEQFF. DNA of the CDR3: TGTGCCAGCAGTCCTGATCGGACTAGCGGGAGGGGGGAGCAGTTCTTC.

This rearrangement joins TRBV19 to TRBJ2-1; TRBD2 matches at 8 bases. Germline lookup yields CDR1 LNHDA and CDR2 SQIVND (reference sequence). This CDR3 has 14 amino acids. The ends lost 7 bases at V and 3 bases at J; junction bases unmatched: 5. In DNA form, the CDR3 reads TGTGCCAGTACTCCTCGGGGGGGCTACAATGAGCAGTTCTTC. It yields the protein CASTPRGGYNEQFF.

The table lists this clone with a count of one. CDR3 sequence: CASSQGWGRRVGQGQPQHF. The CDR3 DNA is TGCGCCAGCAGCCAAGGGTGGGGACGGAGGGTGGGCCAGGGCCAGCCCCAGCATTTT. The rearrangement joins TRBV4-1 to TRBJ1-5; the D gene is possibly TRBD1 (5 bases). V lost 1 base, J lost 7 bases, and 26 bases lay in between. The length of the CDR3 is 19 residues. From germline, CDR1 is MGHRA and CDR2 YSYEKL.

This clone was seen more than once but under ten times. The genes are TRBV5-1 and TRBJ1-4; D perhaps matches TRBD1 (6 bases). There are 14 residues in the CDR3. Germline V gene sequence: CDR1 SGHRS, CDR2 YFSETQ. With 2 bases removed from V and 6 bases from J, the gap between germline ends came to 11 bases. The CDR3 spells CASSFGGAHEKLFF. CDR3 in DNA: TGCGCCAGCAGCTTCGGGGGGGCGCATGAAAAACTGTTTTTT.

The rearrangement links TRBV7-3 to TRBJ2-5, with a possible D match to TRBD2 (5 bases). This CDR3 has 13 amino acids. Germline loops: CDR1 SGHTA, CDR2 FQGTGA. Between the trimmed V and J ends, which lost 5 bases and 5 bases, there was a span of 12 bases. In DNA, the CDR3 is TGTGCCAGCAGCCCACGTGAGGGTGAGACCCAGTACTTC. Amino acid sequence: CASSPREGETQYF.

The CDR3 here is CASSNRRQGATDEKLFF. For the CDR3, the DNA is TGTGCCAGCAGTAACCGACGACAGGGGGCGACCGATGAAAAACTGTTTTTT. V is TRBV6-2 or TRBV6-3 and J is TRBJ1-4; 10 nucleotides align to TRBD1. CDR3 size: 17 residues. In germline, CDR1 is MNHEY, CDR2 SVGEGT. V was pared by 5 bases and J by 6 bases, with 12 bases of the junction left unmatched.

The J gene is TRBJ1-6, the V gene TRBV28; 8 positions agree with TRBD1. CDR1 and CDR2 from the germline V gene are MDHEN and SYDVKM. CDR3 size: 18 residues. Losses at the gene ends were 5 bases for V and 8 bases for J; bases not matched to a gene: 17. DNA for the CDR3: TGTGCCAGCAGTCCTACTCCTTCCGGGACAGGTCAAGATTCACCCCTCCACTTT. Amino acid sequence: CASSPTPSGTGQDSPLHF. The variable domain in full, completed from reference TRBV28 and TRBJ1-6, reads DVKVTQSSRYLVKRTGEKVFLECVQDMDHENMFWYRQDPGLGLRLIYFSYDVKMKEKGDIPEGYSVSREKKERFSLILESASTNQTSMYLCASSPTPSGTGQDSPLHFGNGTRLTVT.

The V call is TRBV27, the J call TRBJ2-1; D perhaps matches TRBD2 (6 bases). CDR3 length: 14 amino acids. Trimming took off 5 bases at V and 4 bases at J, with 12 bases between the two ends. CDR1 and CDR2 (germline): MNHEY, SMNVEV (reference sequence). The CDR3 nucleotides read TGTGCCAGCAGTCGGGGGACGGCATACAATGAGCAGTTCTTC. Translating it yields CASSRGTAYNEQFF.

The rearrangement uses TRBV29-1 and TRBJ2-6; D is unclear. V dropped 6 bases and J dropped 0 bases, with 15 bases sitting between them. In germline, CDR1 is SQVTM, CDR2 ANQGSEA. This CDR3 has 16 residues. In DNA, the CDR3 is TGCAGCGTATCTAGGCATTCTAACTCTGGGGCCAACGTCCTGACTTTC. Its translation is CSVSRHSNSGANVLTF.

The V and J genes are TRBV11-3 and TRBJ2-1, with TRBD2 matching 8 bases. With V trimmed by 5 bases and J by 8 bases, 11 bases remained unmatched. The CDR3 sequence is 15 residues long. CDR1 is SGHNT and CDR2 is YENEEA in the germline V gene. CDR3 in amino acids: CASSQGSGSIYEQFF. The CDR3 DNA is TGTGCCAGCAGCCAGGGGAGCGGGAGTATCTATGAGCAGTTCTTC.

The chain carries TRBV3-1 (or the pseudogene TRBV3-2) and TRBJ2-7, with 7 bases fitting TRBD2. Trimming at V came to 4 bases and at J to 1 base, leaving 4 bases not matched to a gene. The CDR3 is made up of 14 amino acids. Germline lookup yields CDR1 LGHDT and CDR2 YNNKEL (reference sequence). The CDR3 DNA sequence: TGTGCCAGCAGCCCTGGACTAGTTTCCTACGAGCAGTACTTC. Its translation is CASSPGLVSYEQYF.

The V call is TRBV14, the J call TRBJ2-7; D may be TRBD1 (6 bases). V dropped 4 bases and J dropped 2 bases, with 18 bases sitting between them. The CDR3 runs 16 residues. Germline CDR1 is SGHDN and CDR2 is FVKESK. CDR3 nucleotide sequence: TGTGCCAGCAGCCCCAACACAGGGAAAAGGGCCTACGAGCAGTACTTC. This sequence encodes CASSPNTGKRAYEQYF.

The V call is TRBV2, the J call TRBJ1-6; D gene unclear. CDR1 SNHLY and CDR2 FYNNEI come from the germline V gene. V lost 4 bases and J lost 10, with 17 bases in between. The CDR3 sequence is 15 residues long. The CDR3 protein is CASSGRVAAGSPLHF. CDR3 in DNA: TGTGCCAGCAGTGGGAGGGTCGCCGCTGGGTCACCCCTCCACTTT.

This clone appeared once. The chain carries TRBV21-1 and TRBJ2-3; TRBD2, the D gene given by the table, was not confirmed from the DNA. TRBV21-1 is reported as a pseudogene. The CDR3 loop spans 13 amino acids. The CDR3 reads CASWPGESDTQYF. In DNA, the CDR3 is TGTGCCAGCTGGCCGGGGGAATCGGATACGCAGTATTTT.

The chain carries TRBV18 and TRBJ2-7; D is unclear. There are 12 residues in the CDR3. The germline V gene encodes CDR1 KGHSH and CDR2 LQKENI. Trimming took off 3 bases at V and 0 bases at J, with 3 bases between the two ends. The CDR3 loop reads CASSPRSYEQYF. In nucleotides, the CDR3 is TGTGCCAGCTCACCCCGCTCCTACGAGCAGTACTTC.

CDR3 bases: TGTGCCACCAGAGGGGGCGCTGACTATGGCTACACCTTC. Amino acid sequence: CATRGGADYGYTF. The chain links TRBV24-1 to TRBJ1-2; 7 positions agree with TRBD1. Germline V gives CDR1 KGHDR, CDR2 SFDVKD. This CDR3 spans 13 amino acids. J gave up 3 bases and V 7 bases, and 4 bases lay outside the gene matches.

The gene calls are TRBV29-1 and TRBJ2-7; D unclear. The CDR3 totals 13 residues. V lost 7 bases and J lost 4, with 17 bases in between. The germline V gene has CDR1 SQVTM and CDR2 ANQGSEA. Here the CDR3 reads CSALDQVVYEQYF. CDR3 nucleotide sequence: TGCAGCGCTTTAGATCAGGTGGTTTACGAGCAGTACTTC.

The gene calls are TRBV4-1 and TRBJ2-1; 10 nucleotides align to TRBD1. Trimming removed 0 bases from V and 2 bases from J; junction bases left unmatched: 13. The V gene's germline CDR1 is MGHRA and CDR2 YSYEKL. The CDR3 has 20 amino acids. CDR3 bases: TGCGCCAGCAGCCAAGACCGGGGGACAGGGGTTCTCTTGACCTACAATGAGCAGTTCTTC. It yields the protein CASSQDRGTGVLLTYNEQFF.

The genes are TRBV5-1 and TRBJ1-4; unclear D gene. Germline CDR1 SGHRS, CDR2 YFSETQ. This CDR3 comprises 15 residues. Deletions cut 2 bases from V and 4 bases from J, with 12 bases between. CDR3 bases: TGCGCCAGCAGCTTAGTCAGCGGCCATAATGAAAAACTGTTTTTT. Translation gives CASSLVSGHNEKLFF. Using reference TRBV5-1 and TRBJ1-4 for the parts outside the CDR3, the full variable domain is KAGVTQTPRYLIKTRGQQVTLSCSPISGHRSVSWYQQTPGQGLQFLFEYFSETQRNKGNFPGRFSGRQFSNSRSEMNVSTLELGDSALYLCASSLVSGHNEKLFFGSGTQLSVL.

The chain joins TRBV10-1 to TRBJ1-1, with 7 nucleotides matching TRBD1. There are 14 residues in the CDR3. Germline V CDR1 and CDR2: WNHNN, SYGVQD (reference sequence). The J segment lost 5 bases and the V segment lost 2 bases, leaving 5 bases of the junction unmatched. The DNA of the CDR3 is TGCGCCAGCAGTGAGCGAGGGGGCGGGACTGAAGCTTTCTTT. Translation gives CASSERGGGTEAFF.